This T cell receptor (beta chain) was retrieved from a study of blood T cell repertoires in COVID-19. Study-wide context: Spain, Italy and the United States supplied samples that represented acute and convalescent COVID-19. Sources were T cells, B-cell-depleted T cells, or PBMCs; the material itself was cDNA or gDNA.

Patients in Seattle were enrolled during active infection, then followed longitudinally. Germline CDR1 and CDR2: LNHDA and SQIVND (reference sequence). This CDR3 has 14 residues. The ends lost 2 bases at V and 4 bases at J; junction bases unmatched: 4. The method was immunoSEQ multiplex PCR; TCRdb's version includes in-frame clones alone and lacks a portion of them. The sample has hundreds of thousands of clones, 70% to 90% seen once. This sequence originates from a man younger than 30 with COVID-19, enrolled during active disease. Sequences were obtained from peripheral blood. The chain combines TRBV19 with TRBJ1-1, with 7 bases matching TRBD1. CDR3 sequence reads: CASSITAGGTEAFF. In DNA form, the CDR3 reads TGTGCCAGTAGTATAACGGCAGGGGGCACTGAAGCTTTCTTT.